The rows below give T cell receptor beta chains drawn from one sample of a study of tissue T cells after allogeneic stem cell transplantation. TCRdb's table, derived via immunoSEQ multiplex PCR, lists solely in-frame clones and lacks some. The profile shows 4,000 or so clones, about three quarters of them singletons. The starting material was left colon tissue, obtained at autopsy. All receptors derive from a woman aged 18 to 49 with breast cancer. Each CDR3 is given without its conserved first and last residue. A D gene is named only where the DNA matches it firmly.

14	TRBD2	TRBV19	ASSPRREYGTDTQY
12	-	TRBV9	ASSVSFVRGART
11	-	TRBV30	AWSGGKNQPQH
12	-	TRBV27	ASSWSRLTDTQY
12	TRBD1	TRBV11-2	ASSRQGKNTEAF
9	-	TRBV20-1	SARELNEQY
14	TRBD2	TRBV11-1	ASSFFAGGHQETQY
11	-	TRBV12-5	ASGLSPFREQY
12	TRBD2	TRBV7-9	ASSPPGGQETQY
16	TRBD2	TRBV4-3	ASSQNPLGREETDTQY
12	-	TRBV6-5	ATRTGNSNQPQH
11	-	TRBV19	ASSVGSQETQY
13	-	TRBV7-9	ASSPTAAGDTEAF
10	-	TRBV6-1	ASRAGVPEAF
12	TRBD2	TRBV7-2	ASSPGLGYNEQF
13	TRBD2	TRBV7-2	ASSLVGSGGETQY
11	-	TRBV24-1	ATSSSGWTEAF
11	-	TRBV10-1	ASPQAATYEQY
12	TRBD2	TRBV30	AWTSGSFGETQY
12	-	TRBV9	ASSPGIASSPLH
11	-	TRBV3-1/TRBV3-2	ASSQSTSDEQY
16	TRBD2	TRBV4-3	ASSLNPSGREGTDTQY
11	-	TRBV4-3	ASSQAFNNEQF
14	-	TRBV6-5	ASSYQLATTNEKLF
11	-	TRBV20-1	SASWQGVNEQY
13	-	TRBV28	ASSVSRDPQSTQY
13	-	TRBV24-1	ATSDSAQGEETQY
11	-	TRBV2	ASRPPASNEQF
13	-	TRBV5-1	ASSLDGGPNGELF
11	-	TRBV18	ASSHGPPKAFH
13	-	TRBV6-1	ASSEGAKYQETQY
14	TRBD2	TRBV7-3	ASSAGASGSQETQY
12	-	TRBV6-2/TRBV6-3	ASSYVSGSYEQY
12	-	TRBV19	ASSIRGEAYEQY
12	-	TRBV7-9	ASSLHTVADTQY
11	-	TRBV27	ASKPSFNSPLH
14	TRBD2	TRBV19	ASNPSLAGGTDTQY
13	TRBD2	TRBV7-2	ASSLGTSLQETQY
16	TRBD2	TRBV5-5	ASSPRLYPGTSSGELF
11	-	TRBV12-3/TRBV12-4	ASSLSQGGGYT
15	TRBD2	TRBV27	ASSLRTSGITTNEQF
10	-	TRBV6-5	ASSIRRDGYT